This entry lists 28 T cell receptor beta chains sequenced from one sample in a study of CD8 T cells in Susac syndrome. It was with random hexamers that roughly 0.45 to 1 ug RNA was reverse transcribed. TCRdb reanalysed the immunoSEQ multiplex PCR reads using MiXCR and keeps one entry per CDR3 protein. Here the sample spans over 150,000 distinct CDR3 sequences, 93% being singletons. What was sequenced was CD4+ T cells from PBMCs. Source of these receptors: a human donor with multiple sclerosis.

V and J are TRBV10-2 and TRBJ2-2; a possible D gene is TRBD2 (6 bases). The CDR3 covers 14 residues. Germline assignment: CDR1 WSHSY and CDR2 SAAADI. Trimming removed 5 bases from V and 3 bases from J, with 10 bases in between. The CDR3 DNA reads TGCGCCAGCAGTTGGAGGGAGGACACCGGGGAGCTGTTTTTT. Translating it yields CASSWREDTGELFF.

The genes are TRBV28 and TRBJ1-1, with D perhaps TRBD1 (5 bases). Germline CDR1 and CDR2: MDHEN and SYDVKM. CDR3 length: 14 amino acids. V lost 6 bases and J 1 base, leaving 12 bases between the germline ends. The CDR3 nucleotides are TGTGCCAGCAGCTGGCCAACAGGGAACACTGAAGCTTTCTTT. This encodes CASSWPTGNTEAFF. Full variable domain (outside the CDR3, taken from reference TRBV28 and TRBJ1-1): DVKVTQSSRYLVKRTGEKVFLECVQDMDHENMFWYRQDPGLGLRLIYFSYDVKMKEKGDIPEGYSVSREKKERFSLILESASTNQTSMYLCASSWPTGNTEAFFGQGTRLTVV.

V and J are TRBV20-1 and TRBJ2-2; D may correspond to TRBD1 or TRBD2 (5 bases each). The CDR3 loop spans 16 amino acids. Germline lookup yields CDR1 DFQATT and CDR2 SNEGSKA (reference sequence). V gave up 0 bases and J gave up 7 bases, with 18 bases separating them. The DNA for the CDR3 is TGCAGTGCTAGAGACCGTCAGGGTATTGGGAGCGGGGAGCTGTTTTTT. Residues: CSARDRQGIGSGELFF.

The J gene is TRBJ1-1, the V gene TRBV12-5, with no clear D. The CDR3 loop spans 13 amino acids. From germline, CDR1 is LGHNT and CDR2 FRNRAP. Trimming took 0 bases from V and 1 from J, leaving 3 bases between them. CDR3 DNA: TGTGCTAGTGGTTTGGTTCGGAACACTGAAGCTTTCTTT. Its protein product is CASGLVRNTEAFF.

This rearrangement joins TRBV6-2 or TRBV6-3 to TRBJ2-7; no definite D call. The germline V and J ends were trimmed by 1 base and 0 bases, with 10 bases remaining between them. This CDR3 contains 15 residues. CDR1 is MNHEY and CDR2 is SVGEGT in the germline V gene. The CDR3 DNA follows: TGTGCCAGCAGTTACTATGGCAGGAGCTCCTACGAGCAGTACTTC. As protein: CASSYYGRSSYEQYF.

CDR3 protein: CASSRQGLTYEQYF. As DNA, the CDR3 is TGCGCCAGCAGCAGGCAGGGGCTTACCTACGAGCAGTACTTC. The chain joins TRBV5-1 to TRBJ2-7, with D possibly being TRBD1 (6 bases). V was trimmed by 4 bases and J by 2 bases, leaving 13 bases between them. CDR3 length equals 14 residues. Looked up from germline, CDR1 is SGHRS and CDR2 is YFSETQ.

DNA for the CDR3: TGCAGTGCTAGAGTAGTATACGGGTGGGCTGAAGCTTTCTTT. Its protein product is CSARVVYGWAEAFF. This chain joins TRBV20-1 and TRBJ1-1; unclear D gene. Trimming removed 1 base from V and 6 bases from J, with 15 bases in between. Germline CDR1 is DFQATT and CDR2 is SNEGSKA (reference sequence). This CDR3 is 14 amino acids long.

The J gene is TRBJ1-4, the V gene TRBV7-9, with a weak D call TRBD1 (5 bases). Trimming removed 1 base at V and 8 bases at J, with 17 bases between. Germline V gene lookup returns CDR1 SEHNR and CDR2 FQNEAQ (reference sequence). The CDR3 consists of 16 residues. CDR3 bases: TGTGCCAGCAGCTTAGAGGGGCAAAGGGGACGAGAAAAACTGTTTTTT. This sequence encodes CASSLEGQRGREKLFF. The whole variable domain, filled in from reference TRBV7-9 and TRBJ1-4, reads DTGVSQNPRHKITKRGQNVTFRCDPISEHNRLYWYRQTLGQGPEFLTYFQNEAQLEKSRLLSDRFSAERPKGSFSTLEIQRTEQGDSAMYLCASSLEGQRGREKLFFGSGTQLSVL.

The CDR3 DNA is TGTGCCAGCAGCTTCTCCAGCGGGGCCTTCTACGAGCAGTACTTC. Its translation: CASSFSSGAFYEQYF. The rearrangement uses TRBV5-4 and TRBJ2-7, with 7 bases aligning to TRBD2. J gave up 3 bases and V 2 bases, and 8 bases lay outside the gene matches. CDR1 SGHNT and CDR2 YYREEE come from the germline V gene (reference sequence). The CDR3 runs to 15 residues.

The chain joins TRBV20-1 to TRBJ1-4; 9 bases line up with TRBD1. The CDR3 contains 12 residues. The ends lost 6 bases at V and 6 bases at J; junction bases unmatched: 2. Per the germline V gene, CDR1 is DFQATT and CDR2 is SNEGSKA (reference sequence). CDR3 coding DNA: TGCAGTGCCCGGGACAGGGATGAAAAACTGTTTTTT. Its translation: CSARDRDEKLFF.

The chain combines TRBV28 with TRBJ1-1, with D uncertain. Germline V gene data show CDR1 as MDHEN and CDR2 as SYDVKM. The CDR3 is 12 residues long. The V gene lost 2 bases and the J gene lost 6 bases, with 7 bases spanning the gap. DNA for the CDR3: TGTGCCAGCAGTTTAAGTCCCTCTGAAGCTTTCTTT. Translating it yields CASSLSPSEAFF.

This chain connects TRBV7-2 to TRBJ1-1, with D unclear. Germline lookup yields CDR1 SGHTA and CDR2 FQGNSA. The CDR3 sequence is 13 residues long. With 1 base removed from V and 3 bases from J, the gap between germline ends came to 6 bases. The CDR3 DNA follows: TGTGCCAGCAGCTTAGTATTACACACTGAAGCTTTCTTT. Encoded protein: CASSLVLHTEAFF.

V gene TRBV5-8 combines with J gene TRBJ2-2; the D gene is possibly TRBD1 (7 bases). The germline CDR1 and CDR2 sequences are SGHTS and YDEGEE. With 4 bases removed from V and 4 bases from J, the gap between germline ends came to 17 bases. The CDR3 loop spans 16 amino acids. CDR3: CASSGGTALLTGELFF. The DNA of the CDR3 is TGTGCCAGCAGCGGGGGGACAGCGTTACTCACCGGGGAGCTGTTTTTT.

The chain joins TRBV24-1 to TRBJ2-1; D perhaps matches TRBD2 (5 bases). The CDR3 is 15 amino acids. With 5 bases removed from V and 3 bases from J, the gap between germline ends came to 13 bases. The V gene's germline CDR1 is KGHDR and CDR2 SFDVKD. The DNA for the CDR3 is TGTGCCACCAGTGCTGACGACGGGGTCTACAATGAGCAGTTCTTC. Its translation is CATSADDGVYNEQFF.

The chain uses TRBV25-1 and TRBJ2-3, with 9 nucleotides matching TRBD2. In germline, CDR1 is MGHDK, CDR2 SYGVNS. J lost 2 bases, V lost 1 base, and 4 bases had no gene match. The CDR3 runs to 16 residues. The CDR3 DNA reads TGTGCCAGCAGTGAATGGGCTAGCGGGAACACAGATACGCAGTATTTT. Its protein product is CASSEWASGNTDTQYF.

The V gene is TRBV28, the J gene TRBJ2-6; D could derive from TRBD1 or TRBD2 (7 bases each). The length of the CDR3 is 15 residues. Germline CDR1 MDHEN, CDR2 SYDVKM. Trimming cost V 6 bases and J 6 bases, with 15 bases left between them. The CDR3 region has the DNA TGTGCCAGCAGCCAGGGGGGGGAGACGGCCAACGTCCTGACTTTC. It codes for CASSQGGETANVLTF.

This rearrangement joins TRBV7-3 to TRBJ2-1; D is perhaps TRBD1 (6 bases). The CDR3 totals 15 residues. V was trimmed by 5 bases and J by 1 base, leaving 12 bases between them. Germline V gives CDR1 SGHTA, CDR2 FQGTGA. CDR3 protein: CASSLRTVSYNEQFF. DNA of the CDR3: TGTGCCAGCAGCCTTCGGACAGTTTCCTACAATGAGCAGTTCTTC.

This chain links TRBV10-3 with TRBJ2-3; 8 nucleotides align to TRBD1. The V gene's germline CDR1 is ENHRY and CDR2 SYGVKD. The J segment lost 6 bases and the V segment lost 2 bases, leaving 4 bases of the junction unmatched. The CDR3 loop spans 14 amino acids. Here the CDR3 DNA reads TGTGCCATCAGTGAGGGGCAGGGGGCTGATACGCAGTATTTT. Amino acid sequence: CAISEGQGADTQYF.

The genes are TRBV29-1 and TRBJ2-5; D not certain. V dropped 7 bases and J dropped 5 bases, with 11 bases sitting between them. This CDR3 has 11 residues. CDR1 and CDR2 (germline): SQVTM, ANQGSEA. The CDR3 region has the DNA TGCAGCGCCCTCCTGGCGGAGACCCAGTACTTC. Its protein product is CSALLAETQYF.

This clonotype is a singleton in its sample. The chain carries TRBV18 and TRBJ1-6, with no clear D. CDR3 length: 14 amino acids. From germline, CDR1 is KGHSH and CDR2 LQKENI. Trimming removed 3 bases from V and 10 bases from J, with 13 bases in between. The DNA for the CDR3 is TGTGCCAGCTCACCGGACGGGTTCGGGTCACCCCTCCACTTT. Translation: CASSPDGFGSPLHF.

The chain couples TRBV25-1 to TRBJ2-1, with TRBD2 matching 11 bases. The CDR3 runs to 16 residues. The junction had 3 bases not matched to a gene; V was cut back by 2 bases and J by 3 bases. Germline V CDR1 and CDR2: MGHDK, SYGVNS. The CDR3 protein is CASSETGTSGYNEQFF. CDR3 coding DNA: TGTGCCAGCAGTGAAACCGGGACTAGCGGCTACAATGAGCAGTTCTTC.

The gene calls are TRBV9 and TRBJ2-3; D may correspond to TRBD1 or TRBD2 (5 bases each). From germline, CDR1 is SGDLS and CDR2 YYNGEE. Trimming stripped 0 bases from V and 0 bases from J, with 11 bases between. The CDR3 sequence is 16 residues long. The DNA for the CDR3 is TGTGCCAGCAGCGTAGGGGGGTCCCCTAGCACAGATACGCAGTATTTT. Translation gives CASSVGGSPSTDTQYF.

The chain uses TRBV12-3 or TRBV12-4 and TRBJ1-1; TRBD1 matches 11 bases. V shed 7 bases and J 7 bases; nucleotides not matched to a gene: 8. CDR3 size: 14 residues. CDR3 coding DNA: TGTGCCAGCACGGGGACAGGGGGAGGGGTTGAAGCTTTCTTT. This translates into CASTGTGGGVEAFF.

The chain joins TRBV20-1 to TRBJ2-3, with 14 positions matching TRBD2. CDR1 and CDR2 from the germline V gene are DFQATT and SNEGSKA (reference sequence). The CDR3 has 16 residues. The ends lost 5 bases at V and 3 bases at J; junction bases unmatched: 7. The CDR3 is CSAPRLAGGGTDTQYF. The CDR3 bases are TGCAGTGCTCCGAGACTAGCGGGAGGGGGGACAGATACGCAGTATTTT.

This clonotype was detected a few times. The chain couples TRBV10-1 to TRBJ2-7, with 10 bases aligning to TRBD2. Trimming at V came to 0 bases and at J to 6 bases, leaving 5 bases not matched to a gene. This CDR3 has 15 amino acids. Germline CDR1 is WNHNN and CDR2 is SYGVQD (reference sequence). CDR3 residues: CASSESASGRFEQYF. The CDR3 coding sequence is TGCGCCAGCAGTGAGTCGGCTAGCGGGAGATTCGAGCAGTACTTC.

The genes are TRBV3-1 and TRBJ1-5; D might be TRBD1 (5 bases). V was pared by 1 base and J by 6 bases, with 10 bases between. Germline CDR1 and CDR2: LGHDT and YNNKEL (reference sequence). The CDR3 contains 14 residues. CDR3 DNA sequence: TGTGCCAGCAGCCAAGGGACACTGGGTCAGCCCCAGCATTTT. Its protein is CASSQGTLGQPQHF.

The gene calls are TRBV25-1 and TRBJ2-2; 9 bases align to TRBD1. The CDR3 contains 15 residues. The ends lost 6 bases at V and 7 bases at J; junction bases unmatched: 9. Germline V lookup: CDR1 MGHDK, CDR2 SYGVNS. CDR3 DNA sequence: TGTGCCAGCAGGGAGTCACAGGGGGCGATCGGGGAGCTGTTTTTT. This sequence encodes CASRESQGAIGELFF.

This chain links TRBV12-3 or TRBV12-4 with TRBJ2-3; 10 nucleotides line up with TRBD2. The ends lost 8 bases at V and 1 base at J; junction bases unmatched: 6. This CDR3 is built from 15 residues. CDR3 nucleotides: TGTGCCAGCGCCCGAGGGACTAGCGGCACAGATACGCAGTATTTT. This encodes CASARGTSGTDTQYF.